A single sample gave rise to the 5 T cell receptor beta chains below, sequenced in a study of T cells expressing NK-cell markers. After re-calling the 5' RACE reads, TCRdb lists one entry per CDR3 protein, DNA absent. Its table lists a few hundred thousand distinct CDR3 sequences. Material: blood T cells: a sorted CD56 or NKG2C T cell subset, CD4+ or CD8+ T cells, or bulk PBMC T cells (not recorded which). The origin of the receptors is a man between 18 and 29 years old in good health.

The rearrangement uses TRBV4-3 and TRBJ1-2; TCRdb returns TRBD1, unconfirmable since there is no DNA. Germline V gives CDR1 LGHNA, CDR2 YSLEER. The CDR3 totals 15 residues. The chain's CDR3 is CASSQDTRGLTGYTF.

The genes are TRBV7-3 and TRBJ2-7; TCRdb proposes TRBD1, but this gene call is untestable without DNA. This CDR3 is built from 15 residues. CDR1 SGHTA and CDR2 FQGTGA come from the germline V gene. CDR3 region: CASSLTVDPGHEQYF.

V gene TRBV6-4 combines with J gene TRBJ1-2. Per the germline V gene, CDR1 is MRHNA and CDR2 is SNTAGT. The CDR3 extends over 14 amino acids. The CDR3 is CASSAGRTTYGYTF.

The J gene is TRBJ2-7, the V gene TRBV5-1; TCRdb's D gene call, TRBD2, goes unchecked for lack of DNA. CDR3 length equals 14 residues. In germline, CDR1 is SGHRS, CDR2 YFSETQ. The CDR3 sequence is CASSPGLDVGEQYF.

J is TRBJ2-1 and V is TRBV12-3 or TRBV12-4; TCRdb names TRBD1, which stays unverified in the absence of DNA. This CDR3 is 15 amino acids long. The CDR3 loop reads CASSLRGESYNEQFF.